These 20 T cell receptor beta chains were all obtained from the same sample, sequenced in a study of radiotherapy plus CTLA-4 blockade in lung cancer. Profiled with immunoSEQ multiplex PCR; TCRdb holds only in-frame clones, not every one. The data contain tens of thousands of clones, roughly 73% of them singletons. Specimen: peripheral blood, collected from a patient treated with radiotherapy plus ipilimumab. The receptors were sampled from a human donor with non-small cell lung cancer who had a complete response to radiotherapy plus ipilimumab.

V usage is TRBV28 and J usage is TRBJ1-5; no firm D call. V was cut by 5 bases and J by 5 bases, with 10 bases left in between. Germline assignment: CDR1 MDHEN and CDR2 SYDVKM. This CDR3 comprises 13 residues. The CDR3 loop is CASSQEVYQPQHF. The CDR3 DNA reads as TGTGCCAGCAGTCAGGAGGTTTATCAGCCCCAGCATTTT.

This clone was counted a few times. V gene TRBV2 combines with J gene TRBJ1-4; D is uncertain. This CDR3 has 13 residues. CDR1 is SNHLY, CDR2 FYNNEI, per germline. V lost 6 bases and J 0 bases, leaving 5 bases between the germline ends. CDR3 DNA sequence: TGTGCCAGCAGGAGGGCAACTAATGAAAAACTGTTTTTT. This translates into CASRRATNEKLFF.

The V gene is TRBV29-1, the J gene TRBJ1-2; perhaps TRBD1 as D (6 bases). Germline CDR1 SQVTM, CDR2 ANQGSEA. CDR3 size: 16 residues. The V end was cut by 6 bases, the J end by 2 bases, with 22 bases between. CDR3 sequence: CSVTPLRDRTNYGYTF. In DNA form, the CDR3 reads TGCAGCGTGACTCCCCTTCGTGACAGGACAAACTATGGCTACACCTTC. The complete variable domain, with remaining parts taken from reference TRBV29-1 and TRBJ1-2, reads SAVISQKPSRDICQRGTSLTIQCQVDSQVTMMFWYRQQPGQSLTLIATANQGSEATYESGFVIDKFPISRPNLTFSTLTVSNMSPEDSSIYLCSVTPLRDRTNYGYTFGSGTRLTVV.

This rearrangement joins TRBV10-3 to TRBJ2-5, with 10 nucleotides matching TRBD2. With 8 bases clipped from V and 4 bases from J, the junction kept 7 bases outside the gene matches. Germline V CDR1 and CDR2: ENHRY, SYGVKD. CDR3 length equals 14 residues. CDR3 loop: CAIGSGGVTETQYF. CDR3 DNA: TGTGCCATCGGCAGCGGGGGGGTCACAGAGACCCAGTACTTC.

This clone was recorded only once. The chain employs TRBV6-5 and TRBJ1-6; a possible D gene is TRBD1 (6 bases). The germline CDR1 and CDR2 sequences are MNHEY and SVGAGI. CDR3 length: 15 amino acids. V lost 7 bases, J lost 4 bases, and 14 bases lay in between. In DNA, the CDR3 is TGTGCCAGCATTAGCCGGGACACGTATAATTCACCCCTCCACTTT. This sequence encodes CASISRDTYNSPLHF.

The V call is TRBV6-6, the J call TRBJ2-3; 10 bases fit TRBD2. After removal of 10 bases from V and 2 bases from J, the junction contained 6 bases not matched to a gene. The germline V gene encodes CDR1 MNHNY and CDR2 SVGAGI (reference sequence). The CDR3 loop spans 14 amino acids. The CDR3 here is CATRTSGITDTQYF. The CDR3 DNA sequence: TGTGCCACGAGGACTAGCGGTATCACAGATACGCAGTATTTT.

The gene calls are TRBV4-1 and TRBJ2-6, with a tentative D call TRBD2 (5 bases). The CDR3 runs 17 residues. Germline V lookup: CDR1 MGHRA, CDR2 YSYEKL. V gave up 0 bases and J gave up 2 bases, with 11 bases separating them. CDR3 loop: CASSQDEGFAGANVLTF. As DNA, the CDR3 is TGCGCCAGCAGCCAAGATGAGGGATTTGCTGGGGCCAACGTCCTGACTTTC.

The sample holds one count of this clone. This sequence joins TRBV10-1 and TRBJ2-7; 9 bases are shared with TRBD1. Trimming removed 2 bases from V and 5 bases from J; junction bases left unmatched: 4. This CDR3 is built from 14 residues. Germline assignment: CDR1 WNHNN and CDR2 SYGVQD (reference sequence). In DNA, the CDR3 is TGCGCCAGCAGTGAGCTGGGACAGGGTGACGAGCAGTACTTC. As protein: CASSELGQGDEQYF.

This chain connects TRBV7-9 to TRBJ2-2; 7 bases agree with TRBD1. Germline trimming cut 1 base from V and 2 bases from J; bases unmatched to any gene: 7. The CDR3 is made up of 17 amino acids. Germline V gene data show CDR1 as SEHNR and CDR2 as FQNEAQ (reference sequence). CDR3 protein: CASSLGPRGPNTGELFF. The CDR3 bases are TGTGCCAGCAGCTTAGGCCCGAGGGGGCCTAACACCGGGGAGCTGTTTTTT.

This rearrangement joins TRBV10-3 to TRBJ2-5; 8 bases fit TRBD1. The tail of the sequence fits TRBJ2-7 better, so the J call may be wrong. CDR1 is ENHRY and CDR2 is SYGVKD in the germline V gene. The CDR3 spans 15 residues. The DNA of the CDR3 is TGTGCCATCAGTGACCCCGACAGGGGAACCTACGAGCAGTACTTC. Translating it yields CAISDPDRGTYEQYF.

This chain uses TRBV4-1 with TRBJ1-2; maybe TRBD1 (6 bases). Germline-derived CDR1 and CDR2 are MGHRA and YSYEKL. The V and J ends lost 2 bases and 7 bases respectively, with 17 bases between them. This CDR3 is 15 amino acids long. The CDR3 sequence: CASSQPGRGRGGYTF. DNA of the CDR3: TGCGCCAGCAGCCAACCTGGCAGGGGCCGGGGTGGCTACACCTTC.

This clone was observed a single time. The chain has TRBV6-5 and TRBJ2-1; 8 bases are shared with TRBD1. The CDR3 spans 15 residues. V gave up 2 bases and J gave up 9 bases; unmatched junction bases: 9. CDR1 is MNHEY, CDR2 SVGAGI, per germline. CDR3 loop: CASSYRTGKVGEQFF. The CDR3 nucleotides read TGTGCCAGCAGTTACAGGACAGGGAAAGTTGGTGAGCAGTTCTTC.

J is TRBJ1-1 and V is TRBV18, with 10 bases identical to TRBD1. The junction had 8 bases not matched to a gene; V was cut back by 3 bases and J by 1 base. CDR1 is KGHSH, CDR2 LQKENI, per germline. The CDR3 contains 17 residues. The CDR3 here is CASSPIIRTGGNTEAFF. The DNA for the CDR3 is TGTGCCAGCTCACCTATCATCCGGACAGGGGGGAACACTGAAGCTTTCTTT.

This rearrangement joins TRBV4-1 to TRBJ2-7; a weak D match, TRBD2 (7 bases). CDR1 is MGHRA, CDR2 YSYEKL, per germline. V was cut by 1 base and J by 3 bases, with 10 bases left in between. The length of the CDR3 is 14 residues. DNA for the CDR3: TGCGCCAGCAGCCAAGTCGGGGGGCGCTACGAGCAGTACTTC. It specifies CASSQVGGRYEQYF.

This clone has a handful of counts. The rearrangement links TRBV19 to TRBJ1-1, with D uncertain. Germline CDR1 LNHDA, CDR2 SQIVND (reference sequence). The V end lost 1 base, the J end lost 2 bases, and 8 bases lay between the germline ends. The CDR3 is 14 residues long. Written as DNA, the CDR3 is TGTGCCAGTAGTATAGGCAGCGAAAACACTGAAGCTTTCTTT. Translation gives CASSIGSENTEAFF.

The CDR3 sequence: CASSRSGPYEQYF. The CDR3 DNA reads as TGTGCCAGCAGCCGGTCGGGTCCTTACGAGCAGTACTTC. This chain uses TRBV7-6 with TRBJ2-7; D is ambiguous. The germline V gene has CDR1 SGHVS and CDR2 FNYEAQ. The CDR3 consists of 13 residues. Trimming removed 5 bases from V and 4 bases from J, with 12 bases in between. The full variable domain, rest sourced from reference TRBV7-6 and TRBJ2-7, is GAGVSQSPRYKVTKRGQDVALRCDPISGHVSLYWYRQALGQGPEFLTYFNYEAQQDKSGLPNDRFSAERPEGSISTLTIQRTEQRDSAMYRCASSRSGPYEQYFGPGTRLTVT.

V is TRBV5-1 and J is TRBJ2-1, with 9 bases matching TRBD1. This CDR3 is 14 amino acids long. The ends lost 7 bases at V and 4 bases at J; junction bases unmatched: 6. The germline V gene encodes CDR1 SGHRS and CDR2 YFSETQ. DNA of the CDR3: TGCGCCAGCGGAGACAGGGGGGGGTACAATGAGCAGTTCTTC. It is translated as CASGDRGGYNEQFF.

The J gene is TRBJ1-1, the V gene TRBV28, with TRBD1 as a possible D gene (5 bases). Germline CDR1 reads MDHEN; CDR2 reads SYDVKM. The length of the CDR3 is 17 residues. V gave up 6 bases and J gave up 0 bases, with 20 bases separating them. CDR3 amino acids: CASRDSSGPKMNTEAFF. CDR3 nucleotides: TGTGCCAGCAGAGACAGCTCCGGGCCGAAAATGAACACTGAAGCTTTCTTT. The full variable domain, with the rest looked up from reference TRBV28 and TRBJ1-1, is DVKVTQSSRYLVKRTGEKVFLECVQDMDHENMFWYRQDPGLGLRLIYFSYDVKMKEKGDIPEGYSVSREKKERFSLILESASTNQTSMYLCASRDSSGPKMNTEAFFGQGTRLTVV.

This clone was counted a few times. The chain uses TRBV5-4 and TRBJ2-6, with 8 bases identical to TRBD2. Per the germline V gene, CDR1 is SGHNT and CDR2 is YYREEE (reference sequence). The CDR3 extends over 18 amino acids. Unmatched junction bases numbered 13, after V lost 4 bases and J lost 4 bases. The CDR3 DNA reads TGTGCCAGCAGCCTACTACTAGCGGTGGAATCCGGGGCCAACGTCCTGACTTTC. Amino acids: CASSLLLAVESGANVLTF.

Written as DNA, the CDR3 is TGTGCCAGCAGCATAAGACAGGGGGCGCCTGCTGGCTACACCTTC. Encoded protein: CASSIRQGAPAGYTF. The rearrangement uses TRBV7-2 and TRBJ1-2, with 10 bases that match TRBD1. After removal of 5 bases from V and 7 bases from J, the junction contained 10 bases not matched to a gene. Looked up from germline, CDR1 is SGHTA and CDR2 is FQGNSA. The CDR3 consists of 15 residues. The variable domain in full, completed from reference TRBV7-2 and TRBJ1-2, reads GAGVSQSPSNKVTEKGKDVELRCDPISGHTALYWYRQSLGQGLEFLIYFQGNSAPDKSGLPSDRFSAERTGGSVSTLTIQRTQQEDSAVYLCASSIRQGAPAGYTFGSGTRLTVV.